Below are 29 T cell receptor beta chains sequenced from a single sample in a study of blood T cells in healthy people across ages (dated by TCRdb to about 2015). The library was produced with 5' RACE. Sequenced on an Illumina HiSeq 2500. A second PCR of about 6 to 12 cycles was performed with a sample-barcoded 5' primer and a J-beta primer mix. The public reads were run again by TCRdb, first through fastp at Q25 and then through MiXCR, and only productive beta chains were kept. Entries that share a CDR3 protein sequence are merged under the most common genes and DNA. The sample table contains more than 900,000 distinct CDR3 sequences; only one count was recorded for almost 30% of them. The top ten clonotypes cover approximately 10% of the sample. These data also featured in a second study, about T cells of mothers and their children.

Sequencing used blood. All receptors derive from a woman aged 35 to 49 in good health.

The chain has TRBV15 and TRBJ1-2; tentative D call: TRBD1 (5 bases). The V and J ends lost 4 bases and 4 bases respectively, with 10 bases between them. CDR1 and CDR2 from the germline V gene are LNHNV and YYDKDF (reference sequence). This CDR3 region has 13 residues. The CDR3 protein is CATSKDRGYGYTF. The DNA of the CDR3 is TGTGCCACCAGCAAAGACAGAGGCTATGGCTACACCTTC.

Ten or more counts support this clonotype. V usage is TRBV7-2 and J usage is TRBJ2-3, with unresolved D. This CDR3 spans 13 amino acids. Trimming took off 1 base at V and 3 bases at J, with 5 bases between the two ends. Germline V gene sequence: CDR1 SGHTA, CDR2 FQGNSA. This chain's CDR3 is CASSLGFTDTQYF. The CDR3 coding sequence is TGTGCCAGCAGCTTAGGCTTTACAGATACGCAGTATTTT. Using reference TRBV7-2 and TRBJ2-3 for the parts outside the CDR3, the full variable domain is GAGVSQSPSNKVTEKGKDVELRCDPISGHTALYWYRQSLGQGLEFLIYFQGNSAPDKSGLPSDRFSAERTGGSVSTLTIQRTQQEDSAVYLCASSLGFTDTQYFGPGTRLTVL.

This chain uses TRBV5-1 with TRBJ1-2; no definite D call. V lost 1 base, J lost 0 bases, and 10 bases lay in between. The CDR3 consists of 15 residues. Germline CDR1 SGHRS, CDR2 YFSETQ. The CDR3 sequence is CASSLRTDANYGYTF. The CDR3 DNA sequence: TGCGCCAGCAGCTTGAGAACAGATGCTAACTATGGCTACACCTTC.

This clonotype was seen repeatedly, ten times or more. The rearrangement uses TRBV12-3 or TRBV12-4 and TRBJ1-2; D perhaps matches TRBD1 (5 bases). V was trimmed by 3 bases and J by 6 bases, leaving 11 bases between them. The CDR3 consists of 13 residues. CDR3 coding DNA: TGTGCCAGCAGTTTTTTAGGGACCCATGGCTACACCTTC. Residues: CASSFLGTHGYTF.

The chain couples TRBV5-1 to TRBJ1-1, with 7 nucleotides matching TRBD1. The germline gives CDR1 SGHRS, CDR2 YFSETQ. The CDR3 is 15 residues long. After removal of 4 bases from V and 2 bases from J, the junction contained 8 bases not matched to a gene. The DNA of the CDR3 is TGCGCCAGCAGCGGACTGGGACAGCCTAACACTGAAGCTTTCTTT. Its protein is CASSGLGQPNTEAFF. The full variable domain, its missing parts supplied by reference TRBV5-1 and TRBJ1-1, is KAGVTQTPRYLIKTRGQQVTLSCSPISGHRSVSWYQQTPGQGLQFLFEYFSETQRNKGNFPGRFSGRQFSNSRSEMNVSTLELGDSALYLCASSGLGQPNTEAFFGQGTRLTVV.

This clonotype was found a few times. The CDR3 loop reads CASNLGTSGPDTQYF. CDR3 DNA: TGTGCCAGCAATCTCGGGACCAGTGGGCCCGATACGCAGTATTTT. This chain uses TRBV28 with TRBJ2-3; the D call may be TRBD1 or TRBD2 (5 bases each). Trimming took off 7 bases at V and 6 bases at J, with 20 bases between the two ends. Germline V gene sequence: CDR1 MDHEN, CDR2 SYDVKM. This CDR3 is built from 15 residues.

This chain connects TRBV19 to TRBJ1-5; D unresolved. Trimming left V 5 bases short and J 6 bases short, with 20 bases between. The CDR3 is made up of 16 amino acids. CDR1 and CDR2 (germline): LNHDA, SQIVND (reference sequence). The CDR3 reads CASSSGGSLRGQPQHF. The CDR3 nucleotides read TGTGCCAGTAGTTCAGGAGGGAGCCTTAGAGGTCAGCCCCAGCATTTT.

This clonotype was seen ten or more times. The V call is TRBV20-1, the J call TRBJ2-3, with D tentatively TRBD2 (6 bases). From germline, CDR1 is DFQATT and CDR2 SNEGSKA (reference sequence). The V end lost 2 bases, the J end lost 1 base, and 13 bases lay between the germline ends. The CDR3 runs to 15 residues. The CDR3 DNA is TGCAGTGCTAGATCGCCTAAGCGGGGCACAGATACGCAGTATTTT. Its translation is CSARSPKRGTDTQYF.

The genes are TRBV5-1 and TRBJ2-3; 9 positions match TRBD1. Losses at the gene ends were 4 bases for V and 4 bases for J; bases not matched to a gene: 7. Germline V gene data show CDR1 as SGHRS and CDR2 as YFSETQ. The CDR3 has 15 residues. The CDR3 reads CASSLRGQGADTQYF. As DNA, the CDR3 is TGCGCCAGCAGCCTGAGGGGACAGGGCGCAGATACGCAGTATTTT.

Worth noting for this clonotype: A much larger clone lies a single base off, so this may be a read error. The chain couples TRBV28 to TRBJ1-5, with 8 bases that match TRBD1. V dropped 5 bases and J dropped 5; count of bases not matched to a gene: 8. Germline values: CDR1 MDHEN, CDR2 SYDVKM. The CDR3 is 15 amino acids. The CDR3 region has the DNA TGTGCCAGCAGTCCCAGGACAGGGAGTCATCAGCCCCAGCATTTT. Protein: CASSPRTGSHQPQHF.

As for this clonotype: A read error may explain this, as a much larger clone is one base away. This chain uses TRBV4-1 with TRBJ2-1; the D is unclear. Trimming pared 0 bases from V and 9 bases from J, leaving 15 bases between. The CDR3 totals 15 residues. Germline CDR1 and CDR2: MGHRA and YSYEKL. As DNA, the CDR3 is TGCGCCAGCAGCCAAGATTGGGGTGGGTATTGTGAGCAGTTCTTC. Amino acid sequence: CASSQDWGGYCEQFF.

There are many counts of this clonotype. The gene calls are TRBV2 and TRBJ2-7; D possibly corresponds to TRBD2 (6 bases). V gave up 5 bases and J gave up 3 bases, with 14 bases separating them. The CDR3 is made up of 14 amino acids. From germline, CDR1 is SNHLY and CDR2 FYNNEI. CDR3 sequence reads: CASSIAGGRYEQYF. The CDR3, as DNA: TGTGCCAGCAGTATTGCCGGGGGACGCTACGAGCAGTACTTC.

This clonotype was detected a few times. The chain links TRBV28 to TRBJ1-3; maybe TRBD1 (6 bases). This CDR3 contains 16 residues. V lost 6 bases and J 0 bases, leaving 15 bases between the germline ends. CDR1 and CDR2 from the germline V gene are MDHEN and SYDVKM. The CDR3 here is CASSRQDRLSGNTIYF. The DNA for the CDR3 is TGTGCCAGCAGCCGACAGGACAGACTCTCTGGAAACACCATATATTTT.

The sample holds a few counts of this clonotype. This chain joins TRBV28 and TRBJ1-2; unclear D gene. Per the germline V gene, CDR1 is MDHEN and CDR2 is SYDVKM. With 6 bases removed from V and 13 bases from J, the gap between germline ends came to 24 bases. The CDR3 sequence is 14 residues long. CDR3 coding DNA: TGTGCCAGCAGCAATCATTCGGGAACCCGGGAGGGCACCTTC. Protein: CASSNHSGTREGTF.

J is TRBJ2-5 and V is TRBV12-3 or TRBV12-4, with 8 bases identical to TRBD2. There are 15 residues in the CDR3. V was pared by 7 bases and J by 2 bases, with 9 bases of the junction left unmatched. The CDR3 nucleotides read TGTGCCAGCATGGGGGGCGGGGGGTCACAAGAGACCCAGTACTTC. This gives the protein CASMGGGGSQETQYF.

The chain is built from TRBV7-2 and TRBJ2-1; TRBD2 aligns across 12 bases. The V segment lost 3 bases and the J segment 0 bases; nucleotides outside the gene matches: 9. This CDR3 region has 19 residues. Per the germline V gene, CDR1 is SGHTA and CDR2 is FQGNSA. The CDR3 here is CASSLRLAGGEYSYNEQFF. In nucleotides, the CDR3 is TGTGCCAGCAGCTTGCGGCTAGCGGGGGGGGAGTACTCCTACAATGAGCAGTTCTTC.

A few counts support this clonotype. A much larger clone differs from this one at a single base, so this may be a read error. This chain joins TRBV20-1 and TRBJ2-7; TRBD1 might be the D (5 bases). The CDR3 length is 16 residues. Trimming took off 1 base at V and 6 bases at J, with 22 bases between the two ends. The germline V gene has CDR1 DFQATT and CDR2 SNEGSKA (reference sequence). CDR3 DNA sequence: TGCAGTGCTAGAGGTTTTACCGGGCCCCAAAGGGGCGAGCAGTACTTC. Translating gives CSARGFTGPQRGEQYF.

The rearrangement uses TRBV28 and TRBJ2-5; 8 bases align to TRBD2. The DNA end is a closer match to TRBJ2-4, so the J assignment may be wrong. The CDR3 covers 14 residues. Germline V gene lookup returns CDR1 MDHEN and CDR2 SYDVKM. The CDR3 DNA is TGTGCCAGCAGTCCCACTAGCGGCCTAAACATTCAGTACTTC. It codes for CASSPTSGLNIQYF.

This sequence joins TRBV20-1 and TRBJ1-1; D is possibly TRBD1 (5 bases). The CDR3 totals 12 residues. The germline V and J ends were trimmed by 3 bases and 4 bases, with 9 bases remaining between them. In germline, CDR1 is DFQATT, CDR2 SNEGSKA (reference sequence). Here the CDR3 DNA reads TGCAGTGCTAGGGGGCCGGGCACTGAAGCTTTCTTT. Amino acid sequence: CSARGPGTEAFF.

This chain links TRBV28 with TRBJ1-2; 7 bases agree with TRBD1. The CDR3 runs 15 residues. V trimming: 2 bases; J trimming: 4 bases; junction bases outside the gene matches: 7. Per germline, CDR1 MDHEN and CDR2 SYDVKM. DNA for the CDR3: TGTGCCAGCAGTTTAGTAGGGGGCTACGGCTATGGCTACACCTTC. Protein product: CASSLVGGYGYGYTF.

This clonotype was observed a handful of times. This may be a read error, as it is one base from a much larger clone. This chain connects TRBV29-1 to TRBJ1-2; possibly TRBD1 for D (5 bases). The germline V gene has CDR1 SQVTM and CDR2 ANQGSEA. The CDR3 is made up of 11 amino acids. With 6 bases removed from V and 7 bases from J, the gap between germline ends came to 12 bases. The CDR3 nucleotides read TGCAGCGTCGGCGGGACGGCTGGCTACACCTTC. Translated: CSVGGTAGYTF.

This clonotype was picked up one time. An end of the junction does not agree with germline; a read error may underlie this. The gene calls are TRBV12-3 or TRBV12-4 and TRBJ2-5; D is undetermined. This CDR3 has 13 residues. Here the CDR3 reads CASSFLYQETLYF. Here the CDR3 DNA reads TGTGCCAGCAGTTTTTTGTACCAAGAGACCCTGTACTTC.

This clonotype was observed at least ten times. The chain has TRBV12-3 or TRBV12-4 and TRBJ2-1; maybe TRBD1 (6 bases). V gave up 6 bases and J gave up 7 bases, with 13 bases separating them. The CDR3 has 13 amino acids. The CDR3 coding sequence is TGTGCCAGCAGACAGGGAAGAGGGAATGAGCAGTTCTTC. Protein sequence: CASRQGRGNEQFF.

CDR3 sequence (DNA): TGTGCCAGCTCACCCAGTAGCGGGATAACCTACAATGAGCAGTTCTTC. This encodes CASSPSSGITYNEQFF. V is TRBV18 and J is TRBJ2-1; 8 nucleotides match TRBD2. Germline values: CDR1 KGHSH, CDR2 LQKENI. CDR3 length: 16 residues. With 3 bases clipped from V and 2 bases from J, the junction kept 6 bases outside the gene matches.

The table lists this clonotype with a count of one. V gene TRBV7-2 combines with J gene TRBJ2-4, with TRBD2 identical over 9 bases. The V segment lost 2 bases and the J segment 13 bases; nucleotides outside the gene matches: 15. The CDR3 is made up of 16 amino acids. Germline V CDR1 and CDR2: SGHTA, FQGNSA. CDR3 sequence (DNA): TGTGCCAGCAGCTTAAGCGGGGGGCAGGGGACCTACAAGCAGTACTTC. It specifies CASSLSGGQGTYKQYF.

The V gene is TRBV7-2, the J gene TRBJ1-1; D is unresolved. The germline V gene encodes CDR1 SGHTA and CDR2 FQGNSA. The CDR3 has 15 residues. Trimming took off 5 bases at V and 4 bases at J, with 17 bases between the two ends. CDR3 DNA: TGTGCCAGCAGCCCCCAGATAGGGCCGAGCACTGAAGCTTTCTTT. Encoded protein: CASSPQIGPSTEAFF.

V usage is TRBV5-5 and J usage is TRBJ2-5; D gene ambiguous. Trimming stripped 3 bases from V and 4 bases from J, with 19 bases between. Germline V lookup: CDR1 SGHKS, CDR2 YYEKEE (reference sequence). The CDR3 consists of 16 residues. CDR3 sequence (DNA): TGTGCCAGCAGCTCGACCCGGGCCACCATGGGAGAGACCCAGTACTTC. The encoded protein is CASSSTRATMGETQYF.

This clonotype turned up a few times. The chain couples TRBV20-1 to TRBJ2-7, with D uncertain. The CDR3 runs 13 residues. Germline CDR1 is DFQATT and CDR2 is SNEGSKA (reference sequence). V lost 0 bases to trimming and J lost 2 bases, with 8 bases between them. The CDR3 protein is CSARDGMTYEQYF. As DNA, the CDR3 is TGCAGTGCTAGAGATGGGATGACCTACGAGCAGTACTTC.

This clonotype has only a few counts. The gene calls are TRBV20-1 and TRBJ2-3; 9 bases agree with TRBD2. With 1 base clipped from V and 4 bases from J, the junction kept 3 bases outside the gene matches. CDR3 length: 14 amino acids. Germline V gene lookup returns CDR1 DFQATT and CDR2 SNEGSKA (reference sequence). CDR3 amino acids: CSARAERGADTQYF. The CDR3 nucleotides are TGCAGTGCTAGAGCTGAGCGGGGGGCAGATACGCAGTATTTT.